Listed below are T cell receptor beta chains from one sample, sequenced in a study of preoperative IRX-2 immunotherapy in early breast cancer. The repertoire was sequenced with immunoSEQ multiplex PCR; TCRdb's copy has only in-frame clones and lacks some. The profile covers about 33,000 clones, with under 90% appearing a single time and 1.6% taken by the ten largest. This specimen was tumor tissue, taken after IRX-2 immunotherapy. These receptors were obtained from a human donor with breast cancer. Both conserved end residues are part of each CDR3. A D gene is named only where the DNA matches it firmly. Part of the rows lack a size; the others show once, few, many or a class for expanded clones.

d_gene: .; j_gene: TRBJ1-4; v_gene: TRBV19; abundance: .; CDR3nt: TGTGCCAGTAATATCCAAGCCAGGGTGACTAATGAAAAACTGTTTTTT; CDR3aa: CASNIQARVTNEKLFF
d_gene: TRBD1; j_gene: TRBJ2-7; v_gene: TRBV11-3; abundance: .; CDR3nt: TGTGCCAGCAGCCCATCGACAGGGTTGTACGAGCAGTACTTC; CDR3aa: CASSPSTGLYEQYF
d_gene: .; j_gene: TRBJ2-3; v_gene: TRBV11-3; abundance: .; CDR3nt: TGTGCCAGCAGCTTAACCGGGTCCACAGATACGCAGTATTTT; CDR3aa: CASSLTGSTDTQYF
d_gene: .; j_gene: TRBJ1-2; v_gene: TRBV28; abundance: .; CDR3nt: TGTGCCAGCAGTTCCCCGGCAATCAACTATGGCTACACCTTC; CDR3aa: CASSSPAINYGYTF
d_gene: TRBD1; j_gene: TRBJ1-1; v_gene: TRBV6-8; abundance: .; CDR3nt: TGTGCCAGCAGACAGGGGAATCTGAACACTGAAGCTTTCTTT; CDR3aa: CASRQGNLNTEAFF
d_gene: .; j_gene: TRBJ1-1; v_gene: TRBV11-3; abundance: .; CDR3nt: TGTGCCAGCAGCTTCGTAGGACAGAACACTGAAGCTTTCTTT; CDR3aa: CASSFVGQNTEAFF
d_gene: .; j_gene: TRBJ1-5; v_gene: TRBV6-8; abundance: .; CDR3nt: TGTGCCAGCGGTACACCGCGGGGCAGATTAAATCAGCCCCAGCATTTT; CDR3aa: CASGTPRGRLNQPQHF
d_gene: .; j_gene: TRBJ2-1; v_gene: TRBV12-5; abundance: .; CDR3nt: TGTGCTAGTGGTTTGGCAACGGGGAGTGGGGGCCTACCCAATGAGCAGTTCTTC; CDR3aa: CASGLATGSGGLPNEQFF
d_gene: .; j_gene: TRBJ1-3; v_gene: TRBV7-7; abundance: .; CDR3nt: TGTGCCAGCAGCCTGGGACCGATCTCTGGAAACACCATATATTTT; CDR3aa: CASSLGPISGNTIYF
d_gene: .; j_gene: TRBJ1-1; v_gene: TRBV29-1; abundance: .; CDR3nt: TGCAGCGTCGCCGGGGGCCTGGCGGGTGGCACTGAAGCTTTCTTT; CDR3aa: CSVAGGLAGGTEAFF
d_gene: .; j_gene: TRBJ1-1; v_gene: TRBV6-8; abundance: .; CDR3nt: TGTGCCAGCAGTGACGTGTCCCCGCCGCGGGCTTTCTTT; CDR3aa: CASSDVSPPRAFF
d_gene: TRBD1; j_gene: TRBJ1-2; v_gene: TRBV6-8; abundance: few; CDR3nt: TGTGCCATCAGTGGGACAGGGTCACATGGCTACACCTTC; CDR3aa: CAISGTGSHGYTF
d_gene: TRBD1; j_gene: TRBJ1-2; v_gene: TRBV19; abundance: .; CDR3nt: TGTGCCAGTAGTCCCCGGGACAGGGAGTTCTATGGCTACACCTTC; CDR3aa: CASSPRDREFYGYTF
d_gene: .; j_gene: TRBJ1-3; v_gene: TRBV14; abundance: .; CDR3nt: TGTGCCAGCAGCCAAGACGGCTCTGGGGTGTTCTACTCTGGAAACACCATATATTTT; CDR3aa: CASSQDGSGVFYSGNTIYF
d_gene: .; j_gene: TRBJ2-1; v_gene: TRBV11-3; abundance: .; CDR3nt: TGTGCCAGCAGCTTATGGGGGCAGAATCTTTACAACGAGCAGTTCTTC; CDR3aa: CASSLWGQNLYNEQFF
d_gene: TRBD2; j_gene: TRBJ2-5; v_gene: TRBV12-5; abundance: .; CDR3nt: TGTGCTAGTGGTTTGGTAAAACTAGCGGGGTCACCTAGGGAGACCCAGTACTTC; CDR3aa: CASGLVKLAGSPRETQYF
d_gene: .; j_gene: TRBJ2-1; v_gene: TRBV18; abundance: .; CDR3nt: TGTGCCAGCTCACCTTCCCAGAACAATGAGCAGTTCTTC; CDR3aa: CASSPSQNNEQFF
d_gene: .; j_gene: TRBJ1-2; v_gene: TRBV23-1; abundance: .; CDR3nt: TGCGCCAGCAGCCAAGGCCGACTCCTAGGGGGCTACACCTTC; CDR3aa: CASSQGRLLGGYTF
d_gene: TRBD1; j_gene: TRBJ2-2; v_gene: TRBV19; abundance: once; CDR3nt: TGTGCCAGCTCCGGGACAGCGAACACCGGGGAGCTGTTTTTT; CDR3aa: CASSGTANTGELFF
d_gene: .; j_gene: TRBJ1-1; v_gene: TRBV6-8; abundance: .; CDR3nt: TGTGCCAGCAGTTACGAGCCTGTGACTGAAGCTTTCTTT; CDR3aa: CASSYEPVTEAFF
d_gene: .; j_gene: TRBJ2-7; v_gene: TRBV5-1; abundance: .; CDR3nt: TGCGCCAGCAGCTTGGCCGATGGGGGGAGATCCGAGCAGTACTTC; CDR3aa: CASSLADGGRSEQYF
d_gene: .; j_gene: TRBJ2-1; v_gene: TRBV15; abundance: .; CDR3nt: TGTGCCACCAGCAGAGTTCCAGACTCTCGGCGGCAGTTCTTC; CDR3aa: CATSRVPDSRRQFF
d_gene: .; j_gene: TRBJ2-2; v_gene: TRBV11-3; abundance: once; CDR3nt: TGTGCCAGCAGCTCCATTGCCCTCACCGGGGAGCTGTTTTTT; CDR3aa: CASSSIALTGELFF
d_gene: TRBD1; j_gene: TRBJ1-1; v_gene: TRBV27; abundance: .; CDR3nt: TGTGCCAGCAGTCAGACAGGGGGCTCTCGGGCTTTCTTT; CDR3aa: CASSQTGGSRAFF
d_gene: .; j_gene: TRBJ1-1; v_gene: TRBV11-3; abundance: .; CDR3nt: TGTGCCAGCAGCTTGTTACAGACGATAAACACTGAAGCTTTCTTT; CDR3aa: CASSLLQTINTEAFF
d_gene: .; j_gene: TRBJ1-3; v_gene: TRBV6-8; abundance: once; CDR3nt: TGTGCCAGCAGTGGGACCGGGACGGCCATATATTTT; CDR3aa: CASSGTGTAIYF
d_gene: .; j_gene: TRBJ2-2; v_gene: TRBV6-8; abundance: .; CDR3nt: TGTGCCAGCAGCCCTAATAATCACTACGGGGAGTTGTTTTTT; CDR3aa: CASSPNNHYGELFF